This T cell receptor (beta chain) stems from a study of graft-versus-host responses after intestinal transplantation. In regard to this clone: Its target is not known.

Notes on the study in general: Clonal ratios of graft-versus-host to host-versus-graft in allografts were high for patients exhibiting graft-donor T cell macrochimerism. Early declines in HvG clones that occurred post-transplant were associated with peak circulating GvH clone levels.

TCRdb keeps only in-frame clones here, not all; method: immunoSEQ multiplex PCR. Among over 55,000 clones listed, roughly 87% were seen once. Sequenced here: unstimulated CD8+ T cells sorted from spleen or lymph node cells, sampled before intestinal transplant. The TCR comes from a human donor who received an intestinal transplant.

The CDR3 loop is CASHPPGHLYEQYF. As DNA, the CDR3 is TGTGCCAGCCACCCCCCGGGACACCTCTACGAGCAGTACTTC. The rearrangement joins TRBV28 to TRBJ2-7; TRBD1 is a possible D gene (6 bases). From germline, CDR1 is MDHEN and CDR2 SYDVKM. CDR3 size: 14 residues. Trimming took 8 bases from V and 3 from J, leaving 17 bases between them.